This TCR beta chain was recovered during a study of naive and memory T cell subsets (dated by TCRdb to 2016 to 2017). About the investigation overall: An open-source, UMI-based TCR alpha and beta sequencing pipeline was applied to sorted naive and memory peripheral blood T cell subsets. IgG serology results and the functional CMV T cell responses were in complete agreement. RNA was DNase-treated and reverse transcribed with TCR constant-region primers, mostly using SuperScript III.

This clonotype has a count of ten or more. Its antigen target is currently unknown. Base qualities were left out, and no much larger clone turns up one base away. General conclusions and limits of the study: The repertoire findings for the naive and memory subsets could not be validated against a ground truth because none was available. After error correction, over 95% of naive TCR sequences appeared only once, giving much steeper abundance distributions than memory subsets. TCR abundance followed a power law whose exponent differed between naive and memory subsets but was consistent across the three individuals. RNA-based TCR counts may be influenced by expression changes linked to T cell activation and differentiation. In both CD4 and CD8 cells, the Gini index increased while Shannon and inverse Simpson diversity decreased from naive through CM, EM and EMRA. Clonotypes were defined as single alpha or beta chain sequences, not paired alpha/beta receptors. Naive repertoires, especially CD8, contained a few larger clonotypes, possibly memory cells re-expressing CD45RA.

The library was made by UMI-ligation and nested PCR. To cover both TRBC1 and TRBC2, the beta constant-region primer consisted of an equimolar mix of two oligonucleotides. The ligated cDNA went through four rounds of PCR with nested alpha and beta constant-region primers together with the SP2 primer. T4 RNA ligase 1 ligated a single-stranded oligonucleotide carrying the SP2 primer and a 12-nucleotide UMI to the cDNA 3' end. Incubation of the ligation reaction lasted roughly 20-25 hours at 16 degrees C. PCR2 was typically run as a SYBR Green qPCR and stopped at a predetermined threshold to prevent over-amplification. Every purification after the first one was done using Agencourt AMPure XP magnetic beads. Libraries were quantified by Qubit and checked on a TapeStation, with a main peak expected near 650 bp. Sequencing of the pooled libraries was done on an Illumina MiSeq using v2 2x251 paired-end kits, which typically yielded roughly 0.9-2.2 million reads per sample. Each sample library was pooled at around 4.1 nM, and roughly 4.5-7.5% PhiX was included to improve cluster recognition. Per the authors' processing: V and J genes were assigned to Demultiplexor-processed FASTQ reads by Decombinator through tag matching, with a single base-pair mismatch being allowed. Collapsinator relied on UMIs to fix sequencing errors as well as frequency errors caused by PCR heterogeneity. CDR3Translator translated TCRs and extracted CDR3s from the conserved cysteine to the FGXG phenylalanine, flagging non-productive sequences. Gini, Shannon entropy and inverse Simpson indices were computed after subsampling the repertoires to the same number of UMI-defined TCRs. Power-law fits to clonotype abundance distributions were performed by maximum likelihood within the linear range. Similar UMI counts, unique TCR numbers and clonal distributions were obtained with the pipeline and with MIGEC on one naive CD8 sample. One analysis removed from the naive repertoire any naive TCRs that were also present in any memory subset from the same donor. Repertoires were searched for about 7,300 CMV-associated CDR3 sequences compiled from VDJdb and a published dataset. The raw public data were reprocessed by TCRdb itself: fastp quality trimming at Q25, MiXCR clonotype calling, in-frame beta chains only. Rows matching on CDR3 protein sequence are summarized as one entry with the most common DNA and genes. The V and J calls come from TCRdb's annotation, not from the publication. A total of 95,000 to 110,000 distinct CDR3 sequences appear in this sample, roughly 14% of them only once. Of the sample, around 2.7% is held by the ten largest clones.

TCR alpha and beta chain libraries were amplified separately from the second PCR step onward. Donor CMV status was determined by IFNgamma production from CD4+ T cells after overnight stimulation of fresh PBMCs with CMV viral lysate. Miltenyi beads were used first to positively select CD4 T cells, and CD8 T cells were then positively selected from the CD4-negative fraction. Cells were stained for CD3, CD4, CD8, CD45RA, CD27 and a live/dead dye and were sorted on a BD Aria II into four subsets based on CD45RA and CD27. A few healthy volunteers provided blood, and each donor's sample was split into CD4 and CD8 T cells and then further divided into four differentiation subsets. Roughly 120 ml of peripheral blood was collected from each donor, and PBMC were isolated by Ficoll-Paque PLUS density-gradient centrifugation. After sorting, cells were lysed in RLT buffer, RNA was extracted using a Qiagen RNeasy kit, and the extracted RNA was stored at -80 degrees C.

CDR1 and CDR2 (SNHLY, FYNNEI) derive from the germline V gene. Spanning cysteine to phenylalanine, the CDR3 consists of 14 amino acids. CDR3 DNA only is kept here, 42 bases in frame from base 1. The V and J ends are trimmed by 3 bases and 5 bases, leaving 14 bases between them. Recombination connected TRBV2 to TRBJ2-7; possibly the D gene is TRBD1, per 5 matching bases. This TCR was recovered from a human donor in good health. The sample taken for sequencing was naive CD8+ T cells from blood. What the cell subset or site label conveys for this sample: naive T cells, CD45RA high CD27+. The DNA reads as follows: TGTGCCAGCAGTGATAGTAAAAGGGGCCACGAGCAGTACTTC. Its product reads: CASSDSKRGHEQYF.